The present T cell receptor (beta chain) was sequenced within a study of shared clonotypes between healthy human individuals. Overall study: Three plates were used per donor for CD4 naive, three for CD4 memory, two for CD8 naive and one for CD8 memory. General study findings and limits: Sampling covered nothing but blood. Tissue TCR repertoires likely differ from those found in blood. Generation probabilities of non-shared clonotypes were lower (relative to those shared by all four donors).

Sequencing was performed with immunoSEQ multiplex PCR; in TCRdb, only in-frame clones are kept and a portion is missing. The table shows some 740,000 clones, with over 90% occurring only once. There are 16 residues in the CDR3. V lost 6 bases and J lost 4; bases outside the gene matches: 6. Looked up from germline, CDR1 is LGHNT and CDR2 is FRNRAP. Cells designated naive CD8 were CD45RO-negative and were positively selected for CCR7, with terminally differentiated effector memory CD45RA+ cells excluded. Points on this clone: Its antigen is currently unknown.

This clonotype originated in a man younger than 45 in good health. The rearrangement links TRBV12-5 to TRBJ2-2; 12 bases are a match to TRBD2. Source material: naive CD8+ T cells sorted from blood. CDR3 loop: CASGTSGSAVTGELFF. CDR3 DNA: TGTGCTAGTGGGACTAGCGGGAGCGCTGTCACCGGGGAGCTGTTTTTT.